The 16 T cell receptor beta chains presented below share a single source sample, sequenced in a study of T cells in Graves' hyperthyroidism and ophthalmopathy (dated by TCRdb to the late 2010s). Preparation of the library involved multiplex PCR. The sample was run on an Illumina HiSeq 2000. Amplification of TCR beta CDR3 regions was carried out from RNA transcripts. For the first round of RT-PCR on the TCR CDR3, the HTBI primer set was used together with the Qiagen OneStep RT-PCR kit. TCRdb cleaned the public reads at Q25 with fastp, built clones with MiXCR and kept in-frame beta chains. For every CDR3 protein sequence, its rows merge into one entry that carries the most common genes and DNA. Across this sample there are a few hundred thousand distinct CDR3 sequences, with more than 11% seen only once. The ten largest make up less than 6% of the sample. Sequences were obtained from blood. The receptors were gathered from a woman aged 25-40 years with Graves' hyperthyroidism that later progressed to Graves' ophthalmopathy.

The genes are TRBV15 and TRBJ1-2, with D possibly being TRBD1 (6 bases). V lost 1 base and J 8 bases, leaving 11 bases between the germline ends. The CDR3 consists of 13 residues. Germline V lookup: CDR1 LNHNV, CDR2 YYDKDF (reference sequence). CDR3 residues: CATSRAYREGYTF. The DNA of the CDR3 is TGTGCCACCAGCAGAGCCTACAGGGAGGGCTACACCTTC.

This clonotype was picked up many times. V and J are TRBV12-3 or TRBV12-4 and TRBJ1-2, with D possibly being TRBD1 (5 bases). V lost 10 bases to trimming and J lost 3 bases, with 18 bases between them. There are 14 residues in the CDR3. In nucleotides, the CDR3 is TGTGCCACCCTTGGGCTGGGGCAGCACTATGGCTACACCTTC. Its translation: CATLGLGQHYGYTF.

On this clonotype itself: This may arise from a read error, as a much more abundant clone is one base away. V and J are TRBV12-5 and TRBJ1-1; D is undetermined. This CDR3 is 14 amino acids long. Germline CDR1 reads LGHNT; CDR2 reads FRNRAP. V shed 2 bases and J shed 3 bases, with 10 bases lying between them. Here the CDR3 reads CASGLPPLYTEAFF. CDR3 DNA: TGTGCTAGTGGTTTGCCCCCACTGTACACTGAAGCTTTCTTT.

V and J are TRBV6-1 and TRBJ2-3; 7 nucleotides align to TRBD1. CDR1 MNHNS and CDR2 SASEGT come from the germline V gene. This CDR3 has 18 amino acids. Trimming removed 5 bases from V and 2 bases from J; junction bases left unmatched: 16. CDR3 residues: CASSYAAGGSLFTDTQYF. The CDR3 nucleotides read TGTGCCAGCAGTTACGCGGCAGGGGGTAGCCTCTTCACAGATACGCAGTATTTT.

This clonotype was observed at least ten times. The chain recombines TRBV29-1 with TRBJ2-3, with D perhaps matching TRBD2 (6 bases). V lost 7 bases, J lost 4 bases, and 12 bases lay in between. Germline V lookup: CDR1 SQVTM, CDR2 ANQGSEA. The CDR3 is made up of 12 amino acids. CDR3 coding DNA: TGCAGCGGCGGAGGGTTGTCAGATACGCAGTATTTT. It is translated as CSGGGLSDTQYF.

About this clonotype: A much larger clonotype is one base distant, so this may be a read error. This sequence joins TRBV28 and TRBJ2-7; 7 bases line up with TRBD2. The J call may be incorrect, as the DNA end agrees better with TRBJ2-1. This CDR3 region has 15 residues. Germline V gene lookup returns CDR1 MDHEN and CDR2 SYDVKM. The CDR3 nucleotides read TGTGCCAGCGGACAAGTGGGGGGGGTCGCCTACGAGCAGTTCTTC. The encoded protein is CASGQVGGVAYEQFF.

This clonotype occurred many times. The chain joins TRBV20-1 to TRBJ1-1, with 10 bases aligning to TRBD1. CDR3 length: 15 amino acids. V shed 5 bases, J shed 1 base, and the junction held 7 bases outside the gene matches. Germline lookup yields CDR1 DFQATT and CDR2 SNEGSKA (reference sequence). CDR3 amino acids: CSAGTGVVWNTEAFF. CDR3 bases: TGCAGTGCTGGGACAGGGGTCGTCTGGAACACTGAAGCTTTCTTT.

At least ten counts were recorded for this clonotype. The CDR3 spells CASSTGKAETQYF. CDR3 nucleotide sequence: TGTGCCAGCAGTACCGGGAAGGCAGAGACCCAGTACTTC. The V and J genes are TRBV6-1 and TRBJ2-5; possible D gene TRBD2, 5 bases. The CDR3 runs 13 residues. The germline V gene encodes CDR1 MNHNS and CDR2 SASEGT. Trimming stripped 5 bases from V and 4 bases from J, with 11 bases between.

This clonotype was detected many times. The V gene is TRBV2, the J gene TRBJ1-1; D uncertain. The CDR3 sequence is 13 residues long. Germline loops: CDR1 SNHLY, CDR2 FYNNEI. Trimming removed 5 bases from V and 1 base from J, with 8 bases in between. DNA of the CDR3: TGTGCCAGCAGTTCGGACGGGAACACTGAAGCTTTCTTT. This encodes CASSSDGNTEAFF.

Many counts were recorded for this clonotype. The chain combines TRBV28 with TRBJ1-1, with D perhaps TRBD1 (5 bases). Trimming pared 5 bases from V and 1 base from J, leaving 14 bases between. Germline V gives CDR1 MDHEN, CDR2 SYDVKM. This CDR3 is built from 15 residues. The CDR3 is CASSPIVGTNTEAFF. Written as DNA, the CDR3 is TGTGCCAGCAGTCCCATCGTAGGGACGAACACTGAAGCTTTCTTT.

The chain combines TRBV5-1 with TRBJ2-7, with D uncertain. The CDR3 length is 13 residues. The ends were cut back, 2 bases at V and 6 bases at J, with 12 bases in the middle. Germline CDR1 and CDR2: SGHRS and YFSETQ. This CDR3 reads CASSFELGSEQYF. The CDR3 DNA reads TGCGCCAGCAGCTTTGAGCTTGGATCCGAGCAGTACTTC.

V and J are TRBV6-1 and TRBJ2-1; TRBD2 matches at 11 bases. Per the germline V gene, CDR1 is MNHNS and CDR2 is SASEGT. Losses at the gene ends were 5 bases for V and 12 bases for J; bases not matched to a gene: 6. CDR3 length equals 13 residues. The CDR3 sequence is CASSSLAGGGQFF. The CDR3 DNA is TGTGCCAGCAGTTCCCTAGCGGGAGGTGGGCAGTTCTTC.

This clonotype has at least ten counts. The V gene is TRBV11-3, the J gene TRBJ2-7, with 7 positions matching TRBD2. Looked up from germline, CDR1 is SGHNT and CDR2 is YENEEA. V trimming: 4 bases; J trimming: 3 bases; junction bases outside the gene matches: 12. The CDR3 spans 16 residues. The CDR3: CASSSPWGGSRYEQYF. Written as DNA, the CDR3 is TGTGCCAGCAGCTCCCCTTGGGGCGGGAGTCGCTACGAGCAGTACTTC.

Ten or more counts support this clonotype. V is TRBV10-3 and J is TRBJ1-1; maybe TRBD1 (5 bases). This CDR3 region has 13 residues. CDR1 and CDR2 from the germline V gene are ENHRY and SYGVKD. Trimming pared 4 bases from V and 4 bases from J, leaving 10 bases between. CDR3: CAISVGGITEAFF. The CDR3 DNA reads as TGTGCCATCAGTGTGGGGGGAATCACTGAAGCTTTCTTT.

This clonotype appeared many times. V usage is TRBV20-1 and J usage is TRBJ1-1, with D maybe TRBD1 (5 bases). Germline-derived CDR1 and CDR2 are DFQATT and SNEGSKA (reference sequence). CDR3 length: 13 residues. V was pared by 7 bases and J by 0 bases, with 12 bases between. The CDR3 nucleotides are TGCAGTGGGAATGAACAGGTGAACACTGAAGCTTTCTTT. Encoded protein: CSGNEQVNTEAFF.

This clonotype has a count of ten or more. The rearrangement joins TRBV10-3 to TRBJ2-1, with D perhaps given as TRBD1 or TRBD2 (5 bases each). CDR3 length equals 13 residues. The germline V gene has CDR1 ENHRY and CDR2 SYGVKD. Trimming pared 3 bases from V and 4 bases from J, leaving 7 bases between. CDR3 bases: TGTGCCATCAGTGACGAGGGGTACAATGAGCAGTTCTTC. Protein sequence: CAISDEGYNEQFF.